Each of the 5 T cell receptor beta chains below was sequenced from the same sample in a study of OX40 agonist ivuxolimab in advanced cancers. Generated by immunoSEQ multiplex PCR, the TCRdb table keeps only in-frame clones and is missing some. In the table there are more than 13,000 clones, 80% of which are singletons. The sample consisted of CD4+ or CD8+ T cells sorted from blood, taken in a trial of the OX40 agonist ivuxolimab. These receptor sequences come from an adult with an advanced solid tumor such as melanoma, head and neck, liver or kidney cancer.

The gene calls are TRBV11-2 and TRBJ1-1, with 7 nucleotides matching TRBD1. V shed 3 bases, J shed 3 bases, and the junction held 7 bases outside the gene matches. Germline CDR1 is SGHAT and CDR2 is FQNNGV. The CDR3 is 15 amino acids. The CDR3 loop is CASSLDRDSHTEAFF. The DNA of the CDR3 is TGTGCCAGCAGCTTGGACCGGGACAGCCACACTGAAGCTTTCTTT.

The chain recombines TRBV15 with TRBJ2-5; the D gene is possibly TRBD2 (7 bases). The length of the CDR3 is 17 residues. Germline CDR1 LNHNV, CDR2 YYDKDF (reference sequence). V was shortened by 3 bases and J by 6 bases, with 23 bases between the two germline ends. CDR3 sequence reads: CATSSMNLGRGGKTQYF. CDR3 nucleotide sequence: TGTGCCACCAGCAGTATGAACTTGGGGAGGGGGGGAAAGACCCAGTACTTC.

The V and J genes are TRBV4-3 and TRBJ2-7; D is undetermined. The CDR3 sequence is 15 residues long. V was clipped by 1 base and J by 1 base, with 11 bases between them. The germline V gene encodes CDR1 LGHNA and CDR2 YSLEER. CDR3 nucleotide sequence: TGCGCCAGCAGCCAAGGACGAGACTTTTCCTACGAGCAGTACTTC. It yields the protein CASSQGRDFSYEQYF.

The gene calls are TRBV10-3 and TRBJ1-1; no definite D call. The CDR3 is made up of 12 amino acids. Germline lookup yields CDR1 ENHRY and CDR2 SYGVKD. V gave up 7 bases and J gave up 1 base, with 7 bases separating them. In nucleotides, the CDR3 is TGTGCCATCAAAAGGGAGAACACTGAAGCTTTCTTT. Translated: CAIKRENTEAFF.

This chain connects TRBV6-5 to TRBJ1-1, with TRBD1 matching 7 bases. The CDR3 extends over 13 amino acids. Germline CDR1 and CDR2: MNHEY and SVGAGI. With 2 bases clipped from V and 7 bases from J, the junction kept 4 bases outside the gene matches. In DNA form, the CDR3 reads TGTGCCAGCAGTTACACCGGACAGGTTGAAGCTTTCTTT. Its translation: CASSYTGQVEAFF.